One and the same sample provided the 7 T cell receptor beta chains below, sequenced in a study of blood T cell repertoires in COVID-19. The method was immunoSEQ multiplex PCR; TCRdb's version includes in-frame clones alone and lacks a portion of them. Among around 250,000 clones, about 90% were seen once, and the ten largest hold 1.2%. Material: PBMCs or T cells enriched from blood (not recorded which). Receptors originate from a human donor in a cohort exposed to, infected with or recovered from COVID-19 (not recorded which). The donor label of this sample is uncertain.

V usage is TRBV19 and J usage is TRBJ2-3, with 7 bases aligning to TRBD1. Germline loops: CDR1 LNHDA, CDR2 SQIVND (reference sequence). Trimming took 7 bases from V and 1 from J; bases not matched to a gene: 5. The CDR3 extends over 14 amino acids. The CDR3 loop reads CASKGTDGTDTQYF. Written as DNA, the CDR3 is TGTGCCAGTAAAGGGACAGATGGCACAGATACGCAGTATTTT.

For the CDR3, the DNA is TGTGCCAGCAGCCTCCCCTTGTCGGGGGACACCGGGGAGCTGTTTTTT. As protein: CASSLPLSGDTGELFF. The chain has TRBV3-1 (or the pseudogene TRBV3-2) and TRBJ2-2; D may be TRBD2 (6 bases). Germline lookup yields CDR1 LGHDT and CDR2 YNNKEL (reference sequence). Deletions cut 4 bases from V and 3 bases from J, with 15 bases between. The CDR3 is made up of 16 amino acids.

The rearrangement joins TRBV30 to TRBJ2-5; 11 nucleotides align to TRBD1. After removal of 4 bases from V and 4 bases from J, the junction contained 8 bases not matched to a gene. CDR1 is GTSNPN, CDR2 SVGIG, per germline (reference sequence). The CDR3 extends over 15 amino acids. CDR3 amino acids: CAWTRFGTGGETQYF. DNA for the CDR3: TGTGCCTGGACTAGGTTCGGGACAGGGGGAGAGACCCAGTACTTC.

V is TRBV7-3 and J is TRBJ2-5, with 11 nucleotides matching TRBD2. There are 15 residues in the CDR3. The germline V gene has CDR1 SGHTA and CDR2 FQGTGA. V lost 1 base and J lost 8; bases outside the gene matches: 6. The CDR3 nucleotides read TGTGCCAGCAGCTTAAGTCCTAGCGGGGGGCGAACCCAGTACTTC. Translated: CASSLSPSGGRTQYF.

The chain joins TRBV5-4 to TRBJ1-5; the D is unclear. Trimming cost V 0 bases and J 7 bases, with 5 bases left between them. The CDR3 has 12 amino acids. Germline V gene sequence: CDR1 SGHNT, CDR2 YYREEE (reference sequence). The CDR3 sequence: CASSLDNQPQHF. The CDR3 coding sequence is TGTGCCAGCAGCTTGGACAACCAGCCCCAGCATTTT.

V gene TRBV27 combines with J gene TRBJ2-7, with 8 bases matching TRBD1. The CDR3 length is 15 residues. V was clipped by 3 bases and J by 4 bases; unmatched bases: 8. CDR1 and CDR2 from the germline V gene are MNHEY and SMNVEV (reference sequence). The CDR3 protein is CASSFLDRVQYEQYF. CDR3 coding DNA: TGTGCCAGCAGTTTTCTGGACAGGGTGCAATACGAGCAGTACTTC.

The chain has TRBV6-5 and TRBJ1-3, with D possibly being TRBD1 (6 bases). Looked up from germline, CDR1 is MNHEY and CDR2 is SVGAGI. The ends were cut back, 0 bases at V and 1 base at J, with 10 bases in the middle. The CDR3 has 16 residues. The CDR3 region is CASSYSAGDSGNTIYF. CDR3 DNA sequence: TGTGCCAGCAGTTACTCGGCAGGGGATTCTGGAAACACCATATATTTT.